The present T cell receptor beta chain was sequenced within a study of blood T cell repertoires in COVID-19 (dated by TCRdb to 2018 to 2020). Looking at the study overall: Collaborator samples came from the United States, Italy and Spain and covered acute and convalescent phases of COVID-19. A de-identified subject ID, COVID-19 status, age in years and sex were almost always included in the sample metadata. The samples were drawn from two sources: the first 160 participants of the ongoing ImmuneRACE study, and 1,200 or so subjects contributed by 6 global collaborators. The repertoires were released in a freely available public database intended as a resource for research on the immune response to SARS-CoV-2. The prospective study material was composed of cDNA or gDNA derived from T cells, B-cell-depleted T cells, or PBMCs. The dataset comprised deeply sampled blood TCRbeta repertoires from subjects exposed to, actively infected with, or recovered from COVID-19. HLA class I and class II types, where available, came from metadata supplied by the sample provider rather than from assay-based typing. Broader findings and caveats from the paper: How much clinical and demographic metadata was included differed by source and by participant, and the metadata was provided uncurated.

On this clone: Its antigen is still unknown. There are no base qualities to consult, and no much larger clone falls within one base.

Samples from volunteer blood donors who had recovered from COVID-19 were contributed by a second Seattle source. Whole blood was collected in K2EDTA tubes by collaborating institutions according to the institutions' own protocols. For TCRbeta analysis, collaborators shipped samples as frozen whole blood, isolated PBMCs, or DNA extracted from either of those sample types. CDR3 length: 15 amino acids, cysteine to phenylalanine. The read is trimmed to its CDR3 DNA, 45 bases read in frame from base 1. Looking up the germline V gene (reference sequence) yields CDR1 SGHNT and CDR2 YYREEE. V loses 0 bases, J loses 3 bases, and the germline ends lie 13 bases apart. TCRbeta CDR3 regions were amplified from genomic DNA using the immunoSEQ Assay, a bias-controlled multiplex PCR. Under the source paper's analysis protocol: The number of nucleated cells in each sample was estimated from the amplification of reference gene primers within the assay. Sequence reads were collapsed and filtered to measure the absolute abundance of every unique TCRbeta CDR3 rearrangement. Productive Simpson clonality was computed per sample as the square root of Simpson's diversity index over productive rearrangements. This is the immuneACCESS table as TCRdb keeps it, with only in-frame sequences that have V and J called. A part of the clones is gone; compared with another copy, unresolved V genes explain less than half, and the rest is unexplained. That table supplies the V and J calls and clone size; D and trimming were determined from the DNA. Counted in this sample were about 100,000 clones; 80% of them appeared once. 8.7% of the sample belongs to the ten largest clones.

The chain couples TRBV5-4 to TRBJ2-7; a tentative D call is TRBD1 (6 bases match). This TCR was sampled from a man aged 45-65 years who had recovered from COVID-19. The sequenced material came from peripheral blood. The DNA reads TGTGCCAGCAGCTTGGGCAGGGGCGTTGGCTACGAGCAGTACTTC. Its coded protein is CASSLGRGVGYEQYF.